The 6 T cell receptor beta chains below come from one sample, sequenced in a study of blood T cell repertoires in COVID-19 (dated by TCRdb to 2020 to 2022). The library relied on the immunoSEQ multiplex PCR assay. In its TCRdb copy, this immuneACCESS table keeps in-frame sequences only and misses some clones. Where compared with another copy, unresolved V genes explain less than half of these, and the others have no known cause. The sample has some 45,000 clones on record, less than 90% of them singletons. The ten largest account for about 9% of the sample. Input material: peripheral blood. These receptors originate from a human donor in a cohort sampled during active COVID-19.

The rearrangement uses TRBV5-1 and TRBJ2-6, with 9 positions matching TRBD2. The trim removed 0 bases at V and 0 bases at J, leaving 4 bases unmatched. In germline, CDR1 is SGHRS, CDR2 YFSETQ. CDR3 length equals 18 residues. The CDR3 DNA follows: TGCGCCAGCAGCTTGGGAGGGACTAGCTCCTCTGGGGCCAACGTCCTGACTTTC. It encodes CASSLGGTSSSGANVLTF.

This clone has more than one count but fewer than ten. V gene TRBV10-2 combines with J gene TRBJ2-7; weak D call: TRBD1 (5 bases). Germline assignment: CDR1 WSHSY and CDR2 SAAADI. The V gene lost 6 bases and the J gene lost 3 bases, with 12 bases spanning the gap. The CDR3 runs 13 residues. The CDR3 loop is CASRWQGVYEQYF. The CDR3 nucleotides read TGCGCCAGCAGATGGCAGGGTGTCTACGAGCAGTACTTC.

The chain joins TRBV19 to TRBJ2-3; 9 bases line up with TRBD2. Germline loops: CDR1 LNHDA, CDR2 SQIVND (reference sequence). Trimming took 5 bases from V and 2 from J; bases not matched to a gene: 5. This CDR3 has 15 residues. CDR3 sequence: CASSVAGGITDTQYF. CDR3 nucleotide sequence: TGTGCCAGTAGTGTTGCGGGGGGGATCACAGATACGCAGTATTTT.

The chain couples TRBV6-6 to TRBJ2-5, with D tentatively TRBD1 (5 bases). Germline V gives CDR1 MNHNY, CDR2 SVGAGI (reference sequence). This CDR3 region has 13 residues. V was cut by 6 bases and J by 2 bases, with 10 bases left in between. This chain's CDR3 is CASRTQGQETQYF. The CDR3 nucleotides are TGTGCCAGCAGAACTCAGGGACAAGAGACCCAGTACTTC.

This clone appeared once. V gene TRBV5-5 combines with J gene TRBJ1-3; weak D call: TRBD1 (6 bases). Germline V gives CDR1 SGHKS, CDR2 YYEKEE (reference sequence). V lost 5 bases and J lost 6, with 18 bases in between. The CDR3 extends over 15 amino acids. The chain's CDR3 is CASSSGQSVVNTIYF. CDR3 in DNA: TGTGCCAGCAGTTCTGGACAGTCCGTAGTAAACACCATATATTTT.

This clone was counted a single time. This chain links TRBV5-4 with TRBJ2-3; 8 nucleotides align to TRBD2. The CDR3 loop spans 17 amino acids. V was clipped by 10 bases and J by 1 base; unmatched bases: 17. Germline V gives CDR1 SGHNT, CDR2 YYREEE (reference sequence). The CDR3 nucleotides read TGTGCCTATACCGGGACTAGAAGGTGGGGGGGCACAGATACGCAGTATTTT. Translating it yields CAYTGTRRWGGTDTQYF.